What follows describes a single TCR beta chain. At one end, the junction sequence differs from germline, possibly due to a read error. The CDR3 sequence is 15 residues long. The germline gives CDR1 SSHAT, CDR2 FNYEAQ (reference sequence). The sample originates from a study of cytomegalovirus exposure and HLA in healthy donors. This PCR relied on a set of 60 Vbeta primers and 13 Jbeta primers. The method was immunoSEQ multiplex PCR; TCRdb's version includes in-frame clones alone and lacks a portion of them. Here the sample spans around 110,000 clones, about 80% being singletons. The clonotype comes from a young man in good health and CMV-seropositive. The chain couples TRBV7-7 to TRBJ2-7; 8 bases fit TRBD1. Source material: PBMCs. Written as DNA, the CDR3 is TGTGCTAGCAGCCCGCAGGGGGCCGATGTGGACGAGCAGTACTTC. It specifies CASSPQGADVDEQYF.